These 19 T cell receptor beta chains came from one sample sequenced in a study of siplizumab effects on memory and regulatory T cells. Repertoires were generated with immunoSEQ multiplex PCR, while TCRdb's copy carries only in-frame clones and drops some. The sample consists of 90,000 to 120,000 clones, 85% to 95% of them appearing once. The material sequenced was Tregs sorted from blood. The source is a human donor in good health.

This chain links TRBV5-1 with TRBJ1-1; 10 bases agree with TRBD1. The CDR3 runs 13 residues. Germline CDR1 and CDR2: SGHRS and YFSETQ. The ends lost 3 bases at V and 7 bases at J; junction bases unmatched: 3. The CDR3 DNA reads as TGCGCCAGCAGCTCGACAGGGGGCGGTGAAGCTTTCTTT. It specifies CASSSTGGGEAFF.

This clone occurred once. The chain is built from TRBV19 and TRBJ2-1, with D perhaps TRBD1 (5 bases). There are 15 residues in the CDR3. Germline V CDR1 and CDR2: LNHDA, SQIVND (reference sequence). The ends were cut back, 6 bases at V and 0 bases at J, with 12 bases in the middle. The CDR3 spells CASRRQLSSYNEQFF. DNA for the CDR3: TGTGCCAGTAGACGACAGCTGAGCTCCTACAATGAGCAGTTCTTC.

The genes are TRBV4-1 and TRBJ1-5, with TRBD1 matching 11 bases. V dropped 2 bases and J dropped 0; count of bases not matched to a gene: 12. The germline V gene encodes CDR1 MGHRA and CDR2 YSYEKL. The CDR3 sequence is 20 residues long. The CDR3 sequence: CASSQTSGTGGFYSNQPQHF. CDR3 DNA: TGCGCCAGCAGCCAAACCTCCGGGACAGGGGGTTTCTATAGCAATCAGCCCCAGCATTTT.

The chain is built from TRBV7-9 and TRBJ2-2; possible D gene TRBD1, 5 bases. The V end lost 5 bases, the J end lost 6 bases, and 16 bases lay between the germline ends. From germline, CDR1 is SEHNR and CDR2 FQNEAQ (reference sequence). The CDR3 is made up of 15 amino acids. The CDR3 bases are TGTGCCAGCAGCCGAGACCTAGGGGTCCCCGGGGAGCTGTTTTTT. Translated: CASSRDLGVPGELFF.

The CDR3 sequence is CASSSRGSGVNTEAFF. In DNA form, the CDR3 reads TGTGCCAGCAGTTCCCGCGGGTCCGGGGTGAACACTGAAGCTTTCTTT. V is TRBV6-5 and J is TRBJ1-1, with D hard to call. Trimming stripped 4 bases from V and 0 bases from J, with 15 bases between. The germline V gene encodes CDR1 MNHEY and CDR2 SVGAGI. CDR3 length equals 16 residues.

The chain employs TRBV6-5 and TRBJ2-3; the D gene is possibly TRBD2 (6 bases). Per germline, CDR1 MNHEY and CDR2 SVGAGI. The CDR3 extends over 16 amino acids. The V end lost 4 bases, the J end lost 3 bases, and 17 bases lay between the germline ends. The CDR3 DNA follows: TGTGCCAGCAGTTGGAGTAGCGGTTTGGTGACAGATACGCAGTATTTT. It yields the protein CASSWSSGLVTDTQYF.

CDR3 sequence: CANRGLDTGELFF. CDR3 DNA sequence: TGTGCCAATAGGGGGCTGGACACCGGGGAGCTGTTTTTT. The rearrangement joins TRBV10-3 to TRBJ2-2; 7 bases fit TRBD1. J gave up 3 bases and V 10 bases, and 5 bases lay outside the gene matches. Germline V lookup: CDR1 ENHRY, CDR2 SYGVKD. The CDR3 loop spans 13 amino acids.

This chain joins TRBV30 and TRBJ2-3; no definite D call. The CDR3 is made up of 12 amino acids. Germline CDR1 GTSNPN, CDR2 SVGIG (reference sequence). V gave up 2 bases and J gave up 4 bases, with 7 bases separating them. The CDR3 sequence is CAWSSRADTQYF. In DNA form, the CDR3 reads TGTGCCTGGAGTTCAAGGGCAGATACGCAGTATTTT. Filled out from reference TRBV30 and TRBJ2-3, the complete variable domain reads SQTIHQWPATLVQPVGSPLSLECTVEGTSNPNLYWYRQAAGRGLQLLFYSVGIGQISSEVPQNLSASRPQDRQFILSSKKLLLSDSGFYLCAWSSRADTQYFGPGTRLTVL.

The chain carries TRBV9 and TRBJ2-7, with TRBD1 identical over 9 bases. This CDR3 spans 18 amino acids. Trimming cost V 0 bases and J 4 bases; bases outside gene matches: 14. Germline V gene sequence: CDR1 SGDLS, CDR2 YYNGEE. This CDR3 is CASSVARTGVPKPYEQYF. The CDR3 coding sequence is TGTGCCAGCAGCGTAGCCAGGACAGGGGTCCCAAAACCGTACGAGCAGTACTTC.

The chain combines TRBV6-1 with TRBJ2-7, with D possibly matching TRBD1 (5 bases). Germline CDR1 is MNHNS and CDR2 is SASEGT. The germline V and J ends were trimmed by 6 bases and 1 base, with 16 bases remaining between them. The CDR3 covers 15 residues. CDR3 loop: CASRKEAGMSYEQYF. The CDR3 DNA reads as TGTGCCAGCAGGAAAGAGGCAGGGATGTCCTACGAGCAGTACTTC.

The chain joins TRBV5-4 to TRBJ1-2; 10 bases are shared with TRBD1. The CDR3 totals 17 residues. Germline V gene sequence: CDR1 SGHNT, CDR2 YYREEE (reference sequence). The J segment lost 3 bases and the V segment lost 1 base, leaving 9 bases of the junction unmatched. The CDR3 reads CASSLLRDRGFYYGYTF. The CDR3 bases are TGTGCCAGCAGCTTGTTGAGGGACAGGGGATTTTACTATGGCTACACCTTC. The full variable domain, in which reference TRBV5-4 and TRBJ1-2 provide the parts outside the CDR3, is ETGVTQSPTHLIKTRGQQVTLRCSSQSGHNTVSWYQQALGQGPQFIFQYYREEENGRGNFPPRFSGLQFPNYSSELNVNALELDDSALYLCASSLLRDRGFYYGYTFGSGTRLTVV.

The chain combines TRBV7-9 with TRBJ2-7, with 8 bases identical to TRBD2. CDR3 length: 14 amino acids. The J segment lost 2 bases and the V segment lost 3 bases, leaving 3 bases of the junction unmatched. Germline lookup yields CDR1 SEHNR and CDR2 FQNEAQ (reference sequence). CDR3 region: CASSFAGGTYEQYF. The CDR3 bases are TGTGCCAGCAGCTTCGCGGGAGGAACCTACGAGCAGTACTTC.

The CDR3 loop reads CSASPEDTQYF. The CDR3 DNA reads TGCAGTGCTAGCCCAGAGGATACGCAGTATTTT. The chain carries TRBV20-1 and TRBJ2-3; D gene uncertain. The CDR3 is made up of 11 amino acids. The V end lost 3 bases, the J end lost 6 bases, and 7 bases lay between the germline ends. Per the germline V gene, CDR1 is DFQATT and CDR2 is SNEGSKA (reference sequence).

V gene TRBV23-1 combines with J gene TRBJ2-2, with D possibly TRBD1 on 5 matching bases. TRBV23-1 qualifies as an ORF whose function is uncertain. V dropped 7 bases and J dropped 1 base, with 16 bases sitting between them. CDR3 length: 16 amino acids. The CDR3 sequence: CASNTRLGVNTGELFF. The DNA of the CDR3 is TGCGCCAGCAACACCCGGCTAGGGGTGAACACCGGGGAGCTGTTTTTT.

The sample holds one count of this clone. The V gene is TRBV7-9, the J gene TRBJ2-7; D is possibly TRBD2 (6 bases). CDR1 and CDR2 from the germline V gene are SEHNR and FQNEAQ (reference sequence). The CDR3 runs 16 residues. V was pared by 3 bases and J by 3 bases, with 18 bases between. Here the CDR3 reads CASSFIPTGLNYEQYF. Written as DNA, the CDR3 is TGTGCCAGCAGCTTCATCCCCACGGGACTCAACTACGAGCAGTACTTC.

This clone showed up just a few times. The chain recombines TRBV5-1 with TRBJ2-4; TRBD1 is a possible D gene (5 bases). This CDR3 spans 15 amino acids. From germline, CDR1 is SGHRS and CDR2 YFSETQ. V was clipped by 4 bases and J by 3 bases, with 14 bases between them. The CDR3 here is CASSPDTLRKNIQYF. The DNA for the CDR3 is TGCGCCAGCAGCCCGGACACCTTACGCAAAAACATTCAGTACTTC.

The chain employs TRBV7-6 and TRBJ1-2; TRBD1 is a possible D gene (6 bases). V lost 5 bases, J lost 4 bases, and 11 bases lay in between. Germline V CDR1 and CDR2: SGHVS, FNYEAQ. The CDR3 length is 13 residues. The CDR3 is CASSPRGTYGYTF. The CDR3 DNA is TGTGCCAGCAGCCCTAGGGGGACCTATGGCTACACCTTC.

The chain employs TRBV20-1 and TRBJ2-1, with D tentatively TRBD1 (5 bases). CDR3 size: 11 residues. V shed 7 bases and J shed 5 bases, with 9 bases lying between them. The germline V gene encodes CDR1 DFQATT and CDR2 SNEGSKA (reference sequence). The CDR3 sequence: CSVGANNEQFF. As DNA, the CDR3 is TGCAGTGTTGGGGCCAACAATGAGCAGTTCTTC.

The chain is built from TRBV25-1 and TRBJ2-2, with 11 bases identical to TRBD2. This CDR3 is built from 18 residues. Germline CDR1 MGHDK, CDR2 SYGVNS. Unmatched junction bases numbered 7, after V lost 0 bases and J lost 4 bases. CDR3 nucleotides: TGTGCCAGCAGTGAATATTTAGCGGGAGGGCCCCGCACCGGGGAGCTGTTTTTT. Its protein is CASSEYLAGGPRTGELFF.